This T cell receptor (beta chain) was found in a study of blood T cells in healthy people across ages. A second PCR, run for about 7 to 11 cycles, used a sample-barcoded 5' primer plus a J-beta primer mix. TCRdb re-derived calls from the 5' RACE reads in MiXCR, one entry per CDR3 protein. The table lists 1.5 million to 1.9 million distinct CDR3 sequences, 40% to 45% of them singletons. The specimen was blood. The TCR was taken from a young woman in good health.

The CDR3 DNA reads TGTGCCAGCAGCTTAGAGTACAGCCTTGGAAACACCATATATTTT. Amino acids: CASSLEYSLGNTIYF. J is TRBJ1-3 and V is TRBV7-2; unclear D gene. V was cut by 1 base and J by 3 bases, with 10 bases left in between. The CDR3 has 15 amino acids. The germline V gene encodes CDR1 SGHTA and CDR2 FQGNSA.